The 23 T cell receptor beta chains below were found in one sample sequenced in a study of tumor-infiltrating lymphocytes in primary liver carcinoma. Starting from 450 to 500 ng of total RNA, TCR beta cDNA was produced with a primer in the constant region. Slightly modified ARM-PCR served as the procedure for the TCR beta libraries. These libraries came from three rounds of nested multiplex PCR. A C-beta reverse primer and TRBV1-TRBV30 forward primers served in each of the first two PCR rounds, at approximately 10 cycles apiece. MiXCR was run by TCRdb on the multiplex PCR reads, yielding one entry per CDR3 protein. The sample lists 310,000 or so distinct CDR3 sequences, almost 65% occurring once. The researchers obtained blood RNA from unsorted whole blood and also extracted germline DNA. The sample comprised peripheral blood. The receptors originated from a man aged 40-50 years with primary liver carcinoma and hepatitis B virus infection.

With respect to this clonotype: The germline gene is not matched at one end of the junction; a read error may be the cause. The chain joins TRBV6-2 or TRBV6-3 to TRBJ2-1; D may match TRBD1 or TRBD2 (5 bases each). The germline gives CDR1 MNHEY, CDR2 SVGEGT. CDR3 length: 16 residues. Here the CDR3 DNA reads TGTGCCAGCAGCCTAGGTGGTGCGGGTTGGGGCGATGAGCAGCTCTTC. Translating gives CASSLGGAGWGDEQLF.

This clonotype was observed a handful of times. The rearrangement joins TRBV5-4 to TRBJ2-7; possibly TRBD1 for D (5 bases). The CDR3 contains 14 residues. With 3 bases removed from V and 0 bases from J, the gap between germline ends came to 10 bases. Germline V CDR1 and CDR2: SGHNT, YYREEE (reference sequence). CDR3: CASSSDSRSYEQYF. The CDR3, as DNA: TGTGCCAGCAGCTCTGACAGCCGCTCCTACGAGCAGTACTTC.

Note on this clonotype: A much bigger clone sits one base away, suggesting this may be a read error. The chain links TRBV29-1 to TRBJ1-1, with D unresolved. Germline CDR1 is SQVTM and CDR2 is ANQGSEA. V dropped 6 bases and J dropped 6 bases, with 23 bases sitting between them. The CDR3 is made up of 15 amino acids. The CDR3 sequence: CSVVTIWANSPEAFF. CDR3 sequence (DNA): TGCAGCGTCGTGACAATCTGGGCTAATTCCCCTGAAGCTTTCTTT. The full variable domain, with the rest looked up from reference TRBV29-1 and TRBJ1-1, is SAVISQKPSRDICQRGTSLTIQCQVDSQVTMMFWYRQQPGQSLTLIATANQGSEATYESGFVIDKFPISRPNLTFSTLTVSNMSPEDSSIYLCSVVTIWANSPEAFFGQGTRLTVV.

CDR3 bases: TGTAACAGCAGCTTAGTTCCAGGGCACTACAATGAGCAGTTCTTC. Translation gives CNSSLVPGHYNEQFF. The chain uses TRBV7-8 and TRBJ2-1; D may be TRBD1 (5 bases). Germline CDR1 and CDR2: SGHVS and FQNEAQ. The CDR3 is made up of 15 amino acids. Variable domain in full (rest from reference TRBV7-8 and TRBJ2-1): GAGVSQSPRYKVAKRGQDVALRCDPISGHVSLFWYQQALGQGPEFLTYFQNEAQLDKSGLPSDRFFAERPEGSVSTLKIQRTQQEDSAVYLCNSSLVPGHYNEQFFGPGTRLTVL.

This clonotype was observed a handful of times. This chain joins TRBV6-5 and TRBJ2-7, with D possibly matching TRBD1 (8 bases). The germline V gene has CDR1 MNHEY and CDR2 SVGAGI. V was pared by 7 bases and J by 7 bases, with 14 bases between. The CDR3 covers 12 residues. The CDR3 region has the DNA TGTGCCAGCACCGGACAGGGAGGGGAGCAGTACTTC. This codes for CASTGQGGEQYF.

The CDR3 sequence: CASSSRTLCEKLFF. As DNA, the CDR3 is TGTGCCAGCAGCTCACGGACTCTATGTGAAAAACTGTTTTTT. The rearrangement joins TRBV11-2 to TRBJ1-4; no reliable D call. V lost 4 bases to trimming and J lost 7 bases, with 13 bases between them. This CDR3 has 14 residues. Germline V lookup: CDR1 SGHAT, CDR2 FQNNGV.

In the case of this clonotype: A much bigger clone sits one base away, suggesting this may be a read error. The V call is TRBV12-3 or TRBV12-4, the J call TRBJ2-6; the match to TRBD1 covers 9 bases. The CDR3 loop spans 18 amino acids. CDR3 sequence: CASSSRTGDQSGANVMTF. The CDR3 coding sequence is TGTGCCAGCAGTTCCCGGACAGGGGACCAATCTGGGGCCAACGTCATGACTTTC.

About this clonotype itself: This could be a read error, since a much larger clone is one nucleotide away. V is TRBV4-2 and J is TRBJ2-5, with D possibly TRBD2 on 6 matching bases. The CDR3 is 18 residues long. Germline-derived CDR1 and CDR2 are LGHNA and YNFKEQ. The CDR3 DNA is TGTGCCAACAGCCAAGATGGGGGGAGCGGGTCGTACCAAGAGACCCAGTACTTC. It is translated as CANSQDGGSGSYQETQYF.

A note on this clonotype: Being one base from a much bigger clone, this may be a read error. The chain combines TRBV23-1 with TRBJ2-1, with 9 bases identical to TRBD2. TRBV23-1 is marked as an open reading frame, function uncertain. The length of the CDR3 is 17 residues. With 2 bases clipped from V and 7 bases from J, the junction kept 12 bases outside the gene matches. Here the CDR3 DNA reads TGCGCCAGCAGTCAAAACGGCGGGAGGGCCGGTCGAAATGAGCAGTTCTTC. It codes for CASSQNGGRAGRNEQFF.

The V call is TRBV6-1, the J call TRBJ1-1; maybe TRBD1 (5 bases). This CDR3 is built from 13 residues. V was clipped by 7 bases and J by 5 bases, with 14 bases between them. Germline V lookup: CDR1 MNHNS, CDR2 SASEGT. This chain's CDR3 is CASTIQGTTEAFF. CDR3 sequence (DNA): TGTGCCAGCACCATTCAGGGAACGACTGAAGCTTTCTTT.

There are many counts of this clonotype. V gene TRBV12-5 combines with J gene TRBJ2-1; 12 positions agree with TRBD2. J gave up 3 bases and V 5 bases, and 2 bases lay outside the gene matches. The CDR3 sequence is 15 residues long. CDR1 is LGHNT and CDR2 is FRNRAP in the germline V gene. Written as DNA, the CDR3 is TGTGCTAGTGGTCCGGGACTAGCGGGCTACAATGAGCAGTTCTTC. It is translated as CASGPGLAGYNEQFF.

Comments on this clonotype: A read error may account for a junction end that differs from germline. The chain links TRBV11-2 to TRBJ1-5, with 7 bases that match TRBD1. This CDR3 comprises 13 residues. CDR1 and CDR2 from the germline V gene are SGHAT and FQNNGV. CDR3 bases: TGTGCCAGCAGCTTACAGGGGGGTCAGTCCCAGCATTTT. The encoded protein is CASSLQGGQSQHF.

This clonotype was found many times. The chain couples TRBV11-2 to TRBJ1-3; D not resolved. This CDR3 has 13 residues. The V gene lost 6 bases and the J gene lost 0 bases, with 6 bases spanning the gap. Germline V gene lookup returns CDR1 SGHAT and CDR2 FQNNGV. CDR3 amino acids: CASSPPSGNTIYF. The CDR3 nucleotides read TGTGCCAGCAGTCCCCCCTCTGGAAACACCATATATTTT. Variable domain in full (rest from reference TRBV11-2 and TRBJ1-3): EAGVAQSPRYKIIEKRQSVAFWCNPISGHATLYWYQQILGQGPKLLIQFQNNGVVDDSQLPKDRFSAERLKGVDSTLKIQPAKLEDSAVYLCASSPPSGNTIYFGEGSWLTVV.

Comments on this clonotype: At one end, the junction sequence differs from germline, possibly due to a read error. V gene TRBV28 combines with J gene TRBJ2-7; D is unresolved. The V gene's germline CDR1 is MDHEN and CDR2 SYDVKM. The CDR3 contains 12 residues. CDR3 loop: CARSFGRYEQYF. The CDR3, as DNA: TGTGCCAGAAGTTTCGGCAGGTACGAGCAGTACTTC.

V gene TRBV25-1 combines with J gene TRBJ2-3; D possibly corresponds to TRBD2 (6 bases). V gave up 8 bases and J gave up 7 bases, with 19 bases separating them. This CDR3 has 14 amino acids. CDR1 is MGHDK and CDR2 is SYGVNS in the germline V gene. The DNA for the CDR3 is TGTGCCAGCTCGCCCGGGATTAGCGGATATACGCAGTATTTT. Its translation is CASSPGISGYTQYF.

This clonotype was observed many times. This rearrangement joins TRBV6-2 or TRBV6-3 to TRBJ2-6, with 12 nucleotides matching TRBD1. Trimming removed 4 bases from V and 5 bases from J; junction bases left unmatched: 6. The CDR3 has 17 residues. From germline, CDR1 is MNHEY and CDR2 SVGEGT. CDR3 bases: TGTGCCAGCAGTTCCGGGACAGGGGGCTTCTGGGCCAACGTCCTGACTTTC. Protein: CASSSGTGGFWANVLTF.

This clonotype is labeled medium-sized. The genes are TRBV11-2 and TRBJ2-5, with a tentative D call TRBD1 (5 bases). V was pared by 3 bases and J by 4 bases, with 15 bases between. CDR1 and CDR2 from the germline V gene are SGHAT and FQNNGV. CDR3 length equals 15 residues. The CDR3 region is CASSLFHLRGETQYF. Here the CDR3 DNA reads TGTGCCAGCAGCTTGTTTCACCTTAGGGGAGAGACCCAGTACTTC.

This clonotype is medium-sized within its sample. The chain carries TRBV11-1 and TRBJ2-2; D is unresolved. Trimming pared 3 bases from V and 7 bases from J, leaving 9 bases between. Germline V gene lookup returns CDR1 SGHAT and CDR2 FQDESV (reference sequence). This CDR3 spans 13 amino acids. CDR3 amino acids: CASSFDLGGELFF. CDR3 DNA sequence: TGTGCCAGCAGCTTTGACCTGGGCGGGGAGCTGTTTTTT.

CDR3 nucleotides: TGTGCCAGCAGCCTAGCGGGACTAGATAAGGAGACCCAGTACTTC. This translates into CASSLAGLDKETQYF. V is TRBV5-6 and J is TRBJ2-5, with 9 bases that match TRBD2. Germline loops: CDR1 SGHDT, CDR2 YYEEEE. CDR3 length equals 15 residues. The junction had 9 bases not matched to a gene; V was cut back by 4 bases and J by 5 bases.

This sequence joins TRBV5-4 and TRBJ2-3; maybe TRBD2 (6 bases). Germline values: CDR1 SGHNT, CDR2 YYREEE (reference sequence). The CDR3 extends over 17 amino acids. Trimming stripped 4 bases from V and 0 bases from J, with 18 bases between. The CDR3 sequence: CASSPSPASVSTDTQYF. As DNA, the CDR3 is TGTGCCAGCAGCCCCAGTCCGGCTAGCGTTAGCACAGATACGCAGTATTTT. Drawing the rest from reference TRBV5-4 and TRBJ2-3, the complete variable domain is ETGVTQSPTHLIKTRGQQVTLRCSSQSGHNTVSWYQQALGQGPQFIFQYYREEENGRGNFPPRFSGLQFPNYSSELNVNALELDDSALYLCASSPSPASVSTDTQYFGPGTRLTVL.

This clonotype has only a few counts. The chain has TRBV12-3 or TRBV12-4 and TRBJ2-7; 8 bases are shared with TRBD2. J lost 4 bases, V lost 6 bases, and 11 bases had no gene match. The CDR3 spans 15 residues. The CDR3 sequence is CASSGGSGRRYEQYF. The CDR3, as DNA: TGTGCCAGCAGCGGGGGAAGCGGGAGAAGGTACGAGCAGTACTTC.

A note on this clonotype: This may stem from a read error, because a much larger clone lies one nucleotide away. V gene TRBV12-3 or TRBV12-4 combines with J gene TRBJ2-1; TRBD2 agrees at 14 bases. The CDR3 loop spans 14 amino acids. Trimming at V came to 5 bases and at J to 15 bases, leaving 9 bases not matched to a gene. The CDR3: CASSPRLAGGSLFF. Written as DNA, the CDR3 is TGTGCCAGCAGTCCGAGACTAGCGGGAGGGTCCCTGTTCTTC.

Concerning this clonotype: At one of its ends the junction is not consistent with the germline gene, which may arise from a read error. V and J are TRBV6-5 and TRBJ2-7; D gene unclear. In germline, CDR1 is MNHEY, CDR2 SVGAGI. This CDR3 is 15 amino acids long. The DNA for the CDR3 is TGTGCCTGCAGTTGCTCCGGCAGAAACTCCTACGAGCAGTACTTC. It is translated as CACSCSGRNSYEQYF.